The present T cell receptor beta chain was sequenced within a study of cytomegalovirus exposure and HLA in healthy donors. Notes on the study in general: In vitro, three CMV-associated chains proved specific for CMV antigens. Some TCR beta chains (roughly 150 of them) were listed as cytomegalovirus-associated.

The data were produced by immunoSEQ multiplex PCR, yet TCRdb's version contains in-frame clones alone and is incomplete. The table lists a few hundred thousand clones, roughly 85% of them singletons, with over 0.8% in the top ten. V gave up 5 bases and J gave up 5 bases, with 19 bases separating them. Germline-derived CDR1 and CDR2 are SGHTA and FQGNSA. The CDR3 totals 16 residues. A note on this clone: The antigen is undetermined.

Sequencing input: PBMCs. The TCR sequence derives from a woman under 30 in good health and CMV-seronegative. The rearrangement joins TRBV7-2 to TRBJ2-1; tentatively, D is TRBD2 (6 bases). The CDR3 sequence: CASSPKTRRLHNEQFF. The CDR3 DNA reads TGTGCCAGCAGCCCGAAGACTAGACGTCTCCACAATGAGCAGTTCTTC.